A selection of T cell receptor beta chains follows, all from one sample in a study of cytomegalovirus exposure and HLA in healthy donors. The data were produced by immunoSEQ multiplex PCR, yet TCRdb's version contains in-frame clones alone and is incomplete. The table includes approximately 120,000 clones, about nine tenths detected once. The specimen sequenced was PBMCs. The source of these receptors is a woman in her late teens or twenties in good health and CMV-seronegative. CDR3s include the opening cysteine and the closing phenylalanine or tryptophan. Fields, in order: D gene, J gene, clone size, V gene, CDR3 protein, CDR3 DNA. D genes are given only for firm matches. Not all rows give a size; the values are once, few, many and, for expanded clones, a class.

-	TRBJ2-2	-	TRBV30	CAAPLRTVNTGELFF	TGTGCCGCCCCGCTAAGGACAGTGAACACCGGGGAGCTGTTTTTT
-	TRBJ2-2	-	TRBV7-6	CASSLAVRGSNTGELFF	TGTGCCAGCAGCTTAGCGGTTAGGGGCTCGAACACCGGGGAGCTGTTTTTT
-	TRBJ1-1	-	TRBV4-1	CASSQAPGLKAFF	TGCGCCAGCAGCCAAGCCCCGGGACTGAAAGCTTTCTTT
-	TRBJ2-3	few	TRBV5-1	CASSLGAHTDTQYF	TGCGCCAGCAGCTTGGGGGCCCACACAGATACGCAGTATTTT
TRBD1	TRBJ1-5	-	TRBV7-7	CASSLGDSRCEPQHF	TGTGCCAGCAGCTTAGGGGACAGTCGGTGTGAGCCCCAGCATTTT
-	TRBJ2-7	-	TRBV19	CASSTRQGTTYEQYF	TGTGCCAGTAGTACAAGACAGGGGACTACCTACGAGCAGTACTTC
TRBD1	TRBJ2-7	-	TRBV30	CAWSYSPGQGEKYF	TGTGCCTGGAGTTACTCTCCGGGACAGGGAGAAAAGTACTTC
TRBD2	TRBJ2-7	-	TRBV6-6	CASSYSMGLASYEQYF	TGTGCCAGCAGTTACTCGATGGGACTAGCATCCTACGAGCAGTACTTC
-	TRBJ1-1	-	TRBV28	CASRGHDTEAFF	TGTGCCAGCAGAGGACACGACACTGAAGCTTTCTTT
-	TRBJ1-1	-	TRBV9	CASSVRREDTEAFF	TGTGCCAGCAGCGTCCGTCGGGAGGACACTGAAGCTTTCTTT
TRBD2	TRBJ2-3	-	TRBV9	CASSVAPAGTTDTQYF	TGTGCCAGCAGCGTAGCCCCAGCGGGGACCACAGATACGCAGTATTTT
TRBD2	TRBJ2-7	-	TRBV7-2	CASKRGSNYEQYF	TGTGCCAGTAAGCGGGGGTCCAACTACGAGCAGTACTTC
TRBD1	TRBJ2-7	-	TRBV7-2	CASSLASGTAYEQYF	TGTGCCAGCAGCTTAGCTTCAGGGACAGCCTACGAGCAGTACTTC
-	TRBJ2-2	-	TRBV2	CASKGESGGGELFF	TGTGCCAGCAAAGGAGAATCCGGTGGCGGGGAGCTGTTTTTT
TRBD2	TRBJ2-7	-	TRBV5-1	CASSLWVYGTSGRSEQYF	TGCGCCAGCAGCTTGTGGGTATATGGGACTAGCGGACGCTCCGAGCAGTACTTC
-	TRBJ2-7	once	TRBV6-1	CASSVGRSYEQYF	TGTGCCAGCAGTGTAGGCAGGTCCTACGAGCAGTACTTC
-	TRBJ1-1	few	TRBV9	CASSVDMNTEAFF	TGTGCCAGCAGCGTAGACATGAACACTGAAGCTTTCTTT
-	TRBJ2-2	-	TRBV7-3	CASSLTAGGTGELFF	TGTGCCAGCAGCTTAACGGCGGGTGGCACCGGGGAGCTGTTTTTT
-	TRBJ2-7	-	TRBV5-1	CASSLIGDTDYEQYF	TGCGCCAGCAGCTTGATAGGGGACACGGACTACGAGCAGTACTTC
TRBD2	TRBJ2-7	-	TRBV9	CASSVTSGTPYEQYF	TGTGCCAGCAGCGTCACTAGCGGGACCCCCTACGAGCAGTACTTC
TRBD2	TRBJ2-7	-	TRBV4-2	CASSHLHRSGGASYEQYF	TGTGCCAGCAGCCATCTCCATCGCAGCGGGGGGGCGTCCTACGAGCAGTACTTC
-	TRBJ2-5	-	TRBV7-2	CASSSGTAETQYF	TGTGCCAGCAGCTCCGGGACTGCAGAGACCCAGTACTTC
-	TRBJ2-2	-	TRBV5-6	CASVSTGNFNTGELFF	TGTGCCAGCGTATCAACGGGGAATTTTAACACCGGGGAGCTGTTTTTT
TRBD2	TRBJ2-2	-	TRBV19	CASSKGTSGYTGELFF	TGTGCCAGTAGTAAAGGGACTAGCGGTTACACCGGGGAGCTGTTTTTT
-	TRBJ1-5	-	TRBV7-6	CASSSAAGPQHF	TGTGCCAGCAGCTCCGCGGCTGGGCCCCAGCATTTT
-	TRBJ1-5	-	TRBV28	CASSSDKPGARQPQHF	TGTGCCAGCAGTTCTGACAAACCGGGAGCCCGTCAGCCCCAGCATTTT
TRBD2	TRBJ2-3	-	TRBV5-4	CASSFLAGSTDTQYF	TGTGCCAGCAGCTTTCTAGCGGGGAGTACAGATACGCAGTATTTT
TRBD1	TRBJ1-1	-	TRBV30	CAWSPTRTGRGVMAFF	TGTGCCTGGAGTCCAACCCGGACAGGGCGCGGGGTTATGGCTTTCTTT
-	TRBJ1-6	few	TRBV10-2	CASSESNSPLHF	TGCGCCAGCAGTGAGAGCAATTCACCCCTCCACTTT
TRBD1	TRBJ2-7	-	TRBV19	CASSIRQGRGEQYF	TGTGCCAGTAGTATCCGACAGGGGAGAGGCGAGCAGTACTTC
-	TRBJ2-3	-	TRBV27	CASKHTGGTDTQYF	TGTGCCAGCAAGCACACAGGAGGCACAGATACGCAGTATTTT
TRBD2	TRBJ2-7	-	TRBV2	CASISPLAGNWEQYF	TGTGCCAGCATTAGCCCACTAGCGGGAAATTGGGAGCAGTACTTC
TRBD1	TRBJ1-2	-	TRBV27	CASSPNRGNYGYTF	TGTGCCAGCAGCCCGAACAGGGGTAACTATGGCTACACCTTC
-	TRBJ2-3	-	TRBV28	CASTRDRLADTQYF	TGTGCCAGCACTCGAGATCGACTAGCAGATACGCAGTATTTT
TRBD2	TRBJ2-1	-	TRBV18	CASSPSSGRPSYNEQFF	TGTGCCAGCTCACCCTCTAGCGGGAGGCCCTCCTACAATGAGCAGTTCTTC
-	TRBJ2-7	-	TRBV7-6	CASSFSRLYEQYF	TGTGCCAGCAGCTTTTCTAGGTTATACGAGCAGTACTTC
-	TRBJ1-2	-	TRBV7-8	CASSLDRLTVLGGYTF	TGTGCCAGCAGCTTAGACCGCTTGACAGTGCTAGGAGGCTACACCTTC